This TCR beta chain was found in a study of human T cells and chemical hapten exposure. Time point meaning: patch test 2, 6 weeks after DPC sensitization. Documented treatment: therapeutic diphenylcyclopropenone sensitization with weekly scalp DPC. Blood collection took place prior to placing each patch test. Study outcomes and limitations: Healthy people's immune response may differ from that of the donors, who had alopecia.

TCRdb re-called the RACE reads with MiXCR, one entry per CDR3 protein. Seen here are approximately 350,000 distinct CDR3 sequences, about 6.9% observed once, and the top ten hold roughly 5.4%. This clonotype was counted many times. The antigen is not known. The CDR3 sequence is 15 residues long. Trimming took 2 bases from V and 0 from J, leaving 9 bases between them. Per germline, CDR1 SGHVS and CDR2 FNYEAQ. This clonotype was obtained from a woman aged 18-29 years with alopecia areata. Some clones in this sample may be carry-over from other donors' samples. V is TRBV7-6 and J is TRBJ2-3; tentative D call: TRBD2 (5 bases). This specimen was whole blood, taken in connection with sensitization to the hapten diphenylcyclopropenone (DPC). The CDR3 spells CASSLWTGSTDTQYF. The CDR3, as DNA: TGTGCCAGCAGCTTATGGACGGGGAGCACAGATACGCAGTATTTT.